Presented here are 27 T cell receptor beta chains from one specimen sequenced in a study of blood T cell repertoires in COVID-19. Profiling relied on immunoSEQ multiplex PCR, and the TCRdb table lists in-frame clones only, not all of them. The sample records about 240,000 clones, 82% being singletons. Sequencing was done on a sample of peripheral blood. The receptor set was obtained from a woman aged 55-69 years with active or convalescent COVID-19.

This clone was recorded only once. The V and J genes are TRBV11-2 and TRBJ2-7, with 10 positions matching TRBD2. With 1 base clipped from V and 6 bases from J, the junction kept 6 bases outside the gene matches. Per the germline V gene, CDR1 is SGHAT and CDR2 is FQNNGV. The CDR3 is made up of 15 amino acids. The DNA for the CDR3 is TGTGCCAGCAGCTTAGGGGGAGCGGGGGGGCGCGAGCAGTACTTC. Amino acids: CASSLGGAGGREQYF.

The chain links TRBV4-3 to TRBJ1-2; D ambiguous. V shed 4 bases and J shed 7 bases, with 25 bases lying between them. The germline gives CDR1 LGHNA, CDR2 YSLEER. CDR3 length equals 17 residues. Here the CDR3 reads CASSPTGSSYAHSGYTF. In nucleotides, the CDR3 is TGCGCCAGCAGCCCTACCGGGTCCTCCTACGCTCATTCTGGCTACACCTTC.

This chain joins TRBV14 and TRBJ1-1; D gene unclear. From germline, CDR1 is SGHDN and CDR2 FVKESK. The ends were cut back, 4 bases at V and 2 bases at J, with 11 bases in the middle. CDR3 length: 14 amino acids. The CDR3: CASSLFVGNTEAFF. The CDR3 DNA sequence: TGTGCCAGCAGCCTTTTCGTCGGTAACACTGAAGCTTTCTTT.

The rearrangement joins TRBV12-3 or TRBV12-4 to TRBJ2-7; 9 nucleotides match TRBD2. The CDR3 loop spans 13 amino acids. After removal of 6 bases from V and 6 bases from J, the junction contained 6 bases not matched to a gene. CDR3 protein: CASSSGLAREQYF. The CDR3 DNA sequence: TGTGCCAGCAGCTCGGGACTAGCTCGCGAGCAGTACTTC.

This clone was counted many times. The chain links TRBV7-9 to TRBJ2-7; 8 bases match TRBD2. J was trimmed by 0 bases and V by 5 bases; bases with no gene match: 6. CDR1 and CDR2 from the germline V gene are SEHNR and FQNEAQ (reference sequence). The CDR3 covers 15 residues. The CDR3 DNA reads TGTGCCAGCAGCCTTCGGGAGGGGCGCTCCTACGAGCAGTACTTC. Protein sequence: CASSLREGRSYEQYF.

This clone was counted once. This chain joins TRBV19 and TRBJ2-7; TRBD2 agrees at 10 bases. Trimming cost V 9 bases and J 4 bases; bases outside gene matches: 12. The germline V gene has CDR1 LNHDA and CDR2 SQIVND (reference sequence). This CDR3 has 15 residues. The CDR3, as DNA: TGTGCCAGCACCTACAAAGCGGGGGGGAATTACGAGCAGTACTTC. It codes for CASTYKAGGNYEQYF. Based on the CDR3 plus reference TRBV19 and TRBJ2-7, the full variable domain is DGGITQSPKYLFRKEGQNVTLSCEQNLNHDAMYWYRQDPGQGLRLIYYSQIVNDFQKGDIAEGYSVSREKKESFPLTVTSAQKNPTAFYLCASTYKAGGNYEQYFGPGTRLTVT.

This clone was picked up a small number of times. The chain links TRBV6-5 to TRBJ1-1, with TRBD1 as a possible D gene (5 bases). V lost 4 bases and J 7 bases, leaving 19 bases between the germline ends. This CDR3 spans 15 amino acids. Germline V gene lookup returns CDR1 MNHEY and CDR2 SVGAGI. CDR3 DNA: TGTGCCAGCAGTTGGGACCGTAGCGGGGCGGGTGAAGCTTTCTTT. Translation gives CASSWDRSGAGEAFF.

The CDR3 DNA sequence: TGTGCCAGCTCACCAGGGACCAGGGGAAGCAATCAGCCCCAGCATTTT. Encoded protein: CASSPGTRGSNQPQHF. This chain joins TRBV18 and TRBJ1-5, with D maybe TRBD1 (6 bases). The CDR3 is made up of 16 amino acids. Germline V gives CDR1 KGHSH, CDR2 LQKENI. Trimming shortened V by 2 bases and J by 1 base, and 12 bases separated the two germline ends.

V and J are TRBV5-1 and TRBJ1-3, with D tentatively TRBD1 (6 bases). This CDR3 contains 17 residues. V dropped 1 base and J dropped 0 bases, with 14 bases sitting between them. Germline CDR1 SGHRS, CDR2 YFSETQ. The CDR3 region has the DNA TGCGCCAGCAGCTTGAGTTCCGGACAGAGCTCTGGAAACACCATATATTTT. Protein sequence: CASSLSSGQSSGNTIYF.

V is TRBV11-3 and J is TRBJ1-2; TRBD1 aligns across 7 bases. This CDR3 region has 17 residues. V trimming: 1 base; J trimming: 3 bases; junction bases outside the gene matches: 11. In germline, CDR1 is SGHNT, CDR2 YENEEA. CDR3 amino acids: CASSLVGTDAIDYGYTF. The CDR3 region has the DNA TGTGCCAGCAGCTTAGTGGGGACAGACGCTATTGACTATGGCTACACCTTC.

This sequence joins TRBV7-6 and TRBJ1-1; perhaps TRBD1 as D (5 bases). Looked up from germline, CDR1 is SGHVS and CDR2 is FNYEAQ. There are 13 residues in the CDR3. With 6 bases removed from V and 1 base from J, the gap between germline ends came to 9 bases. CDR3 sequence: CASRDQGNTEAFF. The CDR3 bases are TGTGCCAGCAGGGACCAGGGGAACACTGAAGCTTTCTTT. The variable domain in full, with the rest retrieved from reference TRBV7-6 and TRBJ1-1, is GAGVSQSPRYKVTKRGQDVALRCDPISGHVSLYWYRQALGQGPEFLTYFNYEAQQDKSGLPNDRFSAERPEGSISTLTIQRTEQRDSAMYRCASRDQGNTEAFFGQGTRLTVV.

The chain joins TRBV5-1 to TRBJ2-3, with TRBD2 matching over 10 bases. This CDR3 spans 16 amino acids. J lost 2 bases, V lost 0 bases, and 3 bases had no gene match. Germline values: CDR1 SGHRS, CDR2 YFSETQ. The CDR3 nucleotides read TGCGCCAGCAGCTTGGAAGCGGGGGGGCTCACAGATACGCAGTATTTT. It codes for CASSLEAGGLTDTQYF.

The gene calls are TRBV4-1 and TRBJ2-7, with TRBD1 identical over 7 bases. Trimming removed 4 bases from V and 2 bases from J; junction bases left unmatched: 5. From germline, CDR1 is MGHRA and CDR2 YSYEKL. The CDR3 has 14 amino acids. The CDR3 region is CASSPGQGAYEQYF. The CDR3 nucleotides are TGCGCCAGCAGCCCCGGGCAGGGGGCCTACGAGCAGTACTTC.

The rearrangement uses TRBV10-1 and TRBJ2-3; 10 nucleotides match TRBD1. Trimming at V came to 5 bases and at J to 0 bases, leaving 8 bases not matched to a gene. CDR1 is WNHNN, CDR2 SYGVQD, per germline (reference sequence). The CDR3 is 17 amino acids. For the CDR3, the DNA is TGCGCCAGCAGTAAGGCCCCGGGACAGGGGAGCACAGATACGCAGTATTTT. The encoded protein is CASSKAPGQGSTDTQYF.

CDR3 DNA sequence: TGTGCCAGCTCACCACCGGGCAGGGCAATCGGTCAGCCCCAGCATTTT. The encoded protein is CASSPPGRAIGQPQHF. The chain links TRBV18 to TRBJ1-5, with D possibly TRBD1 on 5 matching bases. This CDR3 has 16 amino acids. Germline V gene data show CDR1 as KGHSH and CDR2 as LQKENI. V shed 0 bases and J shed 6 bases, with 15 bases lying between them.

This sequence joins TRBV18 and TRBJ2-2; 8 positions match TRBD2. V shed 2 bases and J 2 bases; nucleotides not matched to a gene: 10. CDR3 length: 18 residues. Germline values: CDR1 KGHSH, CDR2 LQKENI. CDR3 amino acids: CASSPLDPAGGNTGELFF. DNA for the CDR3: TGTGCCAGCTCACCATTGGACCCCGCGGGGGGCAACACCGGGGAGCTGTTTTTT. The full variable domain, with the rest looked up from reference TRBV18 and TRBJ2-2, is NAGVMQNPRHLVRRRGQEARLRCSPMKGHSHVYWYRQLPEEGLKFMVYLQKENIIDESGMPKERFSAEFPKEGPSILRIQQVVRGDSAAYFCASSPLDPAGGNTGELFFGEGSRLTVL.

The chain is built from TRBV5-8 and TRBJ1-3, with TRBD1 matching 9 bases. The CDR3 is 15 residues long. Germline values: CDR1 SGHTS, CDR2 YDEGEE. J was trimmed by 1 base and V by 7 bases; bases with no gene match: 6. The chain's CDR3 is CASRKGTGSGNTIYF. CDR3 nucleotides: TGTGCCAGCCGGAAGGGGACAGGGTCTGGAAACACCATATATTTT.

The J gene is TRBJ2-3, the V gene TRBV3-1 (or the pseudogene TRBV3-2), with 9 bases fitting TRBD1. The J segment lost 4 bases and the V segment lost 6 bases, leaving 5 bases of the junction unmatched. The CDR3 loop spans 14 amino acids. Per germline, CDR1 LGHDT and CDR2 YNNKEL (reference sequence). The CDR3 nucleotides are TGTGCCAGCAGTCCGGGACAGGGTGCAGATACGCAGTATTTT. This encodes CASSPGQGADTQYF.

This chain uses TRBV4-2 with TRBJ2-7; 9 bases fit TRBD2. V lost 5 bases and J lost 7; bases outside the gene matches: 24. Per the germline V gene, CDR1 is LGHNA and CDR2 is YNFKEQ. This CDR3 spans 19 amino acids. CDR3 sequence: CASSASPRLAGSPPGEQYF. The CDR3 region has the DNA TGTGCCAGCAGCGCCTCCCCCCGCCTAGCGGGGTCACCACCAGGGGAGCAGTACTTC.

The chain couples TRBV27 to TRBJ2-1; 11 bases are a match to TRBD1. After removal of 2 bases from V and 9 bases from J, the junction contained 3 bases not matched to a gene. Germline V CDR1 and CDR2: MNHEY, SMNVEV (reference sequence). CDR3 length equals 14 residues. CDR3 in DNA: TGTGCCAGCAGTTTAGCCGGGACAGGGGGTGAGCAGTTCTTC. As protein: CASSLAGTGGEQFF.

The chain combines TRBV5-1 with TRBJ1-4; D remains unclear. Germline values: CDR1 SGHRS, CDR2 YFSETQ. The ends were cut back, 0 bases at V and 2 bases at J, with 5 bases in the middle. The CDR3 totals 14 residues. The CDR3 sequence: CASSLGRTNEKLFF. CDR3 bases: TGCGCCAGCAGCTTGGGGAGGACTAATGAAAAACTGTTTTTT.

CDR3 region: CASSSGQGIIGGGYTF. The CDR3 DNA sequence: TGCGCCAGCAGCTCGGGACAGGGCATCATAGGTGGCGGCTACACCTTC. J is TRBJ1-2 and V is TRBV5-1, with 9 bases identical to TRBD1. The CDR3 is made up of 16 amino acids. V lost 3 bases and J lost 8; bases outside the gene matches: 14. CDR1 is SGHRS and CDR2 is YFSETQ in the germline V gene.

The chain combines TRBV6-5 with TRBJ1-2; tentative D call: TRBD1 (6 bases). Germline CDR1 is MNHEY and CDR2 is SVGAGI. Trimming removed 7 bases from V and 3 bases from J, with 15 bases in between. The CDR3 runs 14 residues. DNA of the CDR3: TGTGCCAGCACCCGACAGGCGGGGGACTATGGCTACACCTTC. Amino acids: CASTRQAGDYGYTF.

V gene TRBV19 combines with J gene TRBJ2-6; tentative D call: TRBD2 (7 bases). V lost 11 bases, J lost 2 bases, and 16 bases lay in between. The CDR3 contains 15 residues. Germline CDR1 and CDR2: LNHDA and SQIVND (reference sequence). CDR3 sequence (DNA): TGTGCCTCCCAGGGGAGGGGAGCTGGGGCCAACGTCCTGACTTTC. Its translation is CASQGRGAGANVLTF.

V and J are TRBV5-8 and TRBJ2-2; 8 bases line up with TRBD2. The CDR3 is made up of 16 amino acids. Unmatched junction bases numbered 7, after V lost 4 bases and J lost 2 bases. Germline CDR1 and CDR2: SGHTS and YDEGEE. This CDR3 is CASSPLAGPNTGELFF. The CDR3 DNA is TGTGCCAGCAGCCCATTAGCGGGGCCTAACACCGGGGAGCTGTTTTTT.

This clone has more than one count but fewer than ten. The chain employs TRBV10-3 and TRBJ2-1; 7 bases align to TRBD1. The CDR3 loop spans 16 amino acids. V lost 4 bases, J lost 1 base, and 7 bases stayed unmatched. The germline V gene has CDR1 ENHRY and CDR2 SYGVKD. CDR3 sequence reads: CAISAKDRRSYNEQFF. As DNA, the CDR3 is TGTGCCATCAGTGCGAAGGACAGGCGATCCTACAATGAGCAGTTCTTC.

The chain recombines TRBV19 with TRBJ1-5, with a weak D call TRBD1 (5 bases). The CDR3 is 13 residues long. V lost 3 bases, J lost 4 bases, and 7 bases lay in between. Germline-derived CDR1 and CDR2 are LNHDA and SQIVND (reference sequence). This CDR3 is CASSIGGNQPQHF. DNA for the CDR3: TGTGCCAGTAGTATTGGGGGGAATCAGCCCCAGCATTTT.